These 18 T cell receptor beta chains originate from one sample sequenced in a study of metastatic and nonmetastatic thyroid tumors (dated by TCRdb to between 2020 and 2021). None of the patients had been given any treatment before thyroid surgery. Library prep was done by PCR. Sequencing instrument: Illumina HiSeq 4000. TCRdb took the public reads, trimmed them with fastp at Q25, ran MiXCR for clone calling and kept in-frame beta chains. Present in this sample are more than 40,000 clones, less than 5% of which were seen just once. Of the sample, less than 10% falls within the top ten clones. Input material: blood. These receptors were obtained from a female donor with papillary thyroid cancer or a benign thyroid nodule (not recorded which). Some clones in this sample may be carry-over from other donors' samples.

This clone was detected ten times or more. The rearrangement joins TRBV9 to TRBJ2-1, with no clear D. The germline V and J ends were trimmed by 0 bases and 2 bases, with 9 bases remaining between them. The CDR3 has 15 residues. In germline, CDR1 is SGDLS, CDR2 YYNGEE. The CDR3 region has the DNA TGTGCCAGCAGCGTAGCCCAGGTGACCTACAATGAGCAGTTCTTC. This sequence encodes CASSVAQVTYNEQFF.

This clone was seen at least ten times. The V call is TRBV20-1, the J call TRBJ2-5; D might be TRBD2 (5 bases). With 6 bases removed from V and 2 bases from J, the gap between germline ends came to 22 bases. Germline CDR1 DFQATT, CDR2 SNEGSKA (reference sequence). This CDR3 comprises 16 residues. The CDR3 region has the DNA TGCAGTGCGGAGAGAGTTAGAGCGAGAGGGCAAGAGACCCAGTACTTC. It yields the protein CSAERVRARGQETQYF.

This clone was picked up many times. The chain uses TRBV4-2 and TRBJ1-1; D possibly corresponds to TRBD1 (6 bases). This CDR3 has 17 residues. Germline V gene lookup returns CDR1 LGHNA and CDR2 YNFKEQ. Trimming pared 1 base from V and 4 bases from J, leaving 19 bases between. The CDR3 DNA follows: TGTGCCAGCAGCCAAGTAAACCGGGACATTGGGGCCACTGAAGCTTTCTTT. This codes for CASSQVNRDIGATEAFF.

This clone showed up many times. CDR3 DNA: TGCAGTGCTGGGTCGAGAGCGGGCAGATTATACAATGAGCAGTTCTTC. Encoded protein: CSAGSRAGRLYNEQFF. The rearrangement joins TRBV20-1 to TRBJ2-1, with TRBD2 as a possible D gene (6 bases). V lost 5 bases, J lost 4 bases, and 21 bases lay in between. This CDR3 region has 16 residues. The germline CDR1 and CDR2 sequences are DFQATT and SNEGSKA (reference sequence).

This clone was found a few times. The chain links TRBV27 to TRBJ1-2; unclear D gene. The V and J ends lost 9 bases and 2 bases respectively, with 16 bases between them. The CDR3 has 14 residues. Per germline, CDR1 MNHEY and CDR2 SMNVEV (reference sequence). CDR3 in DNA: TGTGCCAGAAGGCGGATAGGTGGGAACTATGGCTACACCTTC. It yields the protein CARRRIGGNYGYTF.

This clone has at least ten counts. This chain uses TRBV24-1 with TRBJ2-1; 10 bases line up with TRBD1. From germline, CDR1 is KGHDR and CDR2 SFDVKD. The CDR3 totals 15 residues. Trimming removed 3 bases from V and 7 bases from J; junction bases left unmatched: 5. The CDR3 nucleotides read TGTGCCACCAGTGATATCGGACAGGGGGGAAATGAGCAGTTCTTC. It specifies CATSDIGQGGNEQFF.

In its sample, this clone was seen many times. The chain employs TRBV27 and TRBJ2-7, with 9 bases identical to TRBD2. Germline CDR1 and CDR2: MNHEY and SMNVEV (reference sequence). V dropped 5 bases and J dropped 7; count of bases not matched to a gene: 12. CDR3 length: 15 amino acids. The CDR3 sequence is CASSPVAGAPSEQYF. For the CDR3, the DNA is TGTGCCAGCAGTCCAGTAGCGGGAGCGCCCTCGGAGCAGTACTTC.

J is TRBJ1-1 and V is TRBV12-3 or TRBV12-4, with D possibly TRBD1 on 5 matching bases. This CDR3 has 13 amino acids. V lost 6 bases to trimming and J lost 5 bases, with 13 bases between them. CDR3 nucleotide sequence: TGTGCCAGCAGGCTTGGGGGAGGGACTGAAGCTTTCTTT. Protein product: CASRLGGGTEAFF.

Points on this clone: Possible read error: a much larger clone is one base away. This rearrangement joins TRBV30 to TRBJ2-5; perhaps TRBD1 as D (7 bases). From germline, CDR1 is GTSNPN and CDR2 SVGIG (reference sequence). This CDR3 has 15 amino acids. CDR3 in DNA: TGTGCCTGGAGTGGCGGGCGGGACAGCCAAGAGACCCAGCACTTC. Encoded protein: CAWSGGRDSQETQHF.

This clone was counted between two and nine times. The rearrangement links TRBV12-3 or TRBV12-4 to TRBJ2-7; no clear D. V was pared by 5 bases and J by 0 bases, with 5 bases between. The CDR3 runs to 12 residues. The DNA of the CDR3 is TGTGCCAGCAGTAGGGACTCCTACGAGCAGTACTTC. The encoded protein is CASSRDSYEQYF.

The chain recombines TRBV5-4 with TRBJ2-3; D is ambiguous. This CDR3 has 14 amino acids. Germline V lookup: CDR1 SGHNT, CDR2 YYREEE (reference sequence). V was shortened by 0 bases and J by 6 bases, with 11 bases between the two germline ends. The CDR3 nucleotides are TGTGCCAGCAGCTTGGGGAGTCTGGGGGATACGCAGTATTTT. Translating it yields CASSLGSLGDTQYF.

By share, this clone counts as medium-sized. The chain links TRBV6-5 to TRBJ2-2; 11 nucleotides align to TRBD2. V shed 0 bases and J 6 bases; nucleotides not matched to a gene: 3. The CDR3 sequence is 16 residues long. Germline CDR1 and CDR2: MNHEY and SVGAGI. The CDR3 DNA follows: TGTGCCAGCAGTTACTCTAGCGGGAGGGCCGCCGGGGAGCTGTTTTTT. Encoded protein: CASSYSSGRAAGELFF.

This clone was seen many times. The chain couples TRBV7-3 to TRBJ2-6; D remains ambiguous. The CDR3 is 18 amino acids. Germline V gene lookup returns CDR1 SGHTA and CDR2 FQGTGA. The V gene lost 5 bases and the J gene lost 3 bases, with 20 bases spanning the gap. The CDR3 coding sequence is TGTGCCAGCAGCCACCACGGGCCTGAAGGGTTTGGGGCCAACGTCCTGACTTTC. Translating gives CASSHHGPEGFGANVLTF.

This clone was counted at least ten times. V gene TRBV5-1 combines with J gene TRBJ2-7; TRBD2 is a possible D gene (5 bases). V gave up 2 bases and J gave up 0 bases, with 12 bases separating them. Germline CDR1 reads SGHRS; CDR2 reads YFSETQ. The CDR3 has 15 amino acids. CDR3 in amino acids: CASSLGGWDSYEQYF. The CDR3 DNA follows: TGCGCCAGCAGCTTAGGAGGCTGGGACTCCTACGAGCAGTACTTC. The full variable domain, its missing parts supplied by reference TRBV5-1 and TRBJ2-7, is KAGVTQTPRYLIKTRGQQVTLSCSPISGHRSVSWYQQTPGQGLQFLFEYFSETQRNKGNFPGRFSGRQFSNSRSEMNVSTLELGDSALYLCASSLGGWDSYEQYFGPGTRLTVT.

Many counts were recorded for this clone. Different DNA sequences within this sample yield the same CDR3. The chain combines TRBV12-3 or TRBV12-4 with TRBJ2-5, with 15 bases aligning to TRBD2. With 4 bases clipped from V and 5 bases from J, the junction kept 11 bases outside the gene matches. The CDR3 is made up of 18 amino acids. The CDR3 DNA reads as TGTGCCAGCAGTTCGGACAAGGGACTAGCGGGAGGAAAGGAGACCCAGTACTTC. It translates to CASSSDKGLAGGKETQYF.

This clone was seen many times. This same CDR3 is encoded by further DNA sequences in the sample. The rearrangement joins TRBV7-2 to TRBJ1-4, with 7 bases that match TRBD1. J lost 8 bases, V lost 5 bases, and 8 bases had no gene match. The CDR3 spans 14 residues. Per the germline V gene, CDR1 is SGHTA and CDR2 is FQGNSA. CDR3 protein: CASSLDQGGEKLFF. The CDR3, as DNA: TGTGCCAGCAGCCTAGACCAGGGGGGAGAAAAACTGTTTTTT.

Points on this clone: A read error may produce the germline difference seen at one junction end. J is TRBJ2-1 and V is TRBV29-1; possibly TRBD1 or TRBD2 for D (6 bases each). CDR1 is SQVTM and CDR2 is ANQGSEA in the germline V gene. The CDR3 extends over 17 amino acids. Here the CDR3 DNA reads TGCAGCGTTGGCGGGACACGGGACTCAAGCTCCTACAATGAGCAGTCCTTC. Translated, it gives CSVGGTRDSSSYNEQSF.

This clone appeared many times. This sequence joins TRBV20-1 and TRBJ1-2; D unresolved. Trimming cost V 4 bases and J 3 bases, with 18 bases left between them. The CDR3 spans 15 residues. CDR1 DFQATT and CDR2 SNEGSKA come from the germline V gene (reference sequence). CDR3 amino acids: CSAIPTNGLDYGYTF. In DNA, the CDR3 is TGCAGTGCTATACCAACAAATGGACTCGACTATGGCTACACCTTC.